The T cell receptor (beta chain) under discussion was sequenced for a study of shared clonotypes between healthy human individuals (dated by TCRdb to between 2020 and 2021). As for the study more broadly: A few men and a couple of women, aged 18 to 49 years, made up the cohort. Per donor, three plates each were used for CD4 naive and CD4 memory, two for CD8 naive, and one for CD8 memory. To estimate repertoire size and how much clonotypes are shared between individuals, the study performed deep sequencing of blood TCR repertoires from a few healthy adults. Different laboratories and diverse techniques were used to prepare libraries and sequence TCR repertoires, to increase sequencing depth and limit assay-specific biases. Between about 0.8 and 9 billion PBMCs per donor were obtained by leukapheresis.

CD8 naive samples were obtained by positive selection for CCR7 among CD45RO-negative cells, yielding a CD45RA+CCR7+ population from which TemRA cells were excluded. The donors were healthy, HIV-negative adults with no recently reported acute infections or vaccinations. All donors were Caucasian adults living in Nashville, Tennessee, USA. Blood was obtained by leukapheresis, after which PBMCs were separated by Ficoll-Histopaque density gradient centrifugation and cryopreserved in liquid nitrogen vapor phase. Purity and quantity of every magnetically sorted T cell population were checked by analytical flow cytometry. Genomic DNA was isolated from each sorted fraction and quantified by UV absorbance on a Nanodrop 2000c. Using the deep immunoSEQ assay, TCR CDR3 regions were amplified from genomic DNA by multiplex PCR. For each cell subset, the extracted genomic DNA was distributed evenly across all wells of several immunoSEQ 96-well plates, and each plate served as one replicate. For sorted subsets, each replicate PCR was loaded with around 200 ng genomic DNA, equivalent to approximately 27,000 T cell genomes. Purified libraries were quantified with a Qubit 3.0 fluorometer, sized on a Bioanalyzer 2100, and re-quantified with the KAPA Library Quantification kit. A separate single-read 150-cycle Illumina NextSeq 550 flow cell was used to sequence each immunoSEQ 96-well plate. In the original analysis: The immunoSEQ output contained only junctional sequences without quality scores, so filtering could not match that applied to full-length reads. To assign V/J genes and CDR3, sequences were annotated against IMGT germline references using PyIR, a Python wrapper for IgBLAST v1.9. Any read was removed if the V/J assignment was weak (E-value above 1e-6), the CDR3 was missing, or the read contained stop codons, out-of-frame junctions, or ambiguous translated residues. V3J clonotypes were defined as sequences sharing an identical inferred V gene, J gene, and CDR3 amino acid sequence. Percentage overlap between repertoires was computed as shared unique clonotypes divided by the size of the smaller repertoire. Richness of each repertoire was evaluated using RTK rarefaction, the Chao1 estimator, and Recon v2.1 estimates of unobserved clonotypes. OLGA was used to compute generation probabilities for all TCRbeta clonotypes that the gDNA method yielded from several donors. Entries here come from immuneACCESS through TCRdb and include only in-frame sequences with V and J called. Some clones fail to appear in such tables; in the studies checked, an unresolved V gene covers under half of the shortfall, and the cause of the remainder is unknown. V and J calls and clone size are given by that table; D and trimming were obtained from the DNA. The sample data list under 1 million clones, and about 96% of these were observed just once. About 0.25% of the sample belongs to the ten largest clones.

Overall results and qualifications from the work: Rarefaction of sorted-subset datasets indicated incomplete sequencing despite the large sequencing depth. Based on pairwise subsampling, the degree of clonotype sharing among donors was expected to be affected by sequencing depth. When a handful of donors were compared, the shared fraction of clonotypes was around 5% for naive CD4, roughly 3.3% for naive CD8, 2% to 2.5% for memory CD4, and around 0.37% for memory CD8. Sampling was restricted to blood, and TCR repertoires in tissues likely differ from the TCR repertoires found in blood. Naive subsets generally had larger estimated clonotype richness than memory subsets did. Compared with non-shared clonotypes, clonotypes shared by all four sorted-subset donors had higher generation probabilities. Because the study included only a small number of donors, the genetic and exposure-history diversity represented was limited.

As regards this clone: Its antigen has not been determined. No base quality values were provided; no much bigger clone lies one nucleotide off.

Sequences were obtained from naive CD8+ T cells sorted from blood. The label giving this sample's cell subset or site can be read as: CD45RA+CCR7+. This clonotype was sampled from a man aged 25-40 years in good health.

For the CDR3, the sequence is CASRLNDFLNQPQHF. At the DNA level, the sequence is TGTGCCAGCAGGCTAAACGACTTCTTGAATCAGCCCCAGCATTTT. The chain employs TRBV19 and TRBJ1-5; no confident D gene assignment can be made. V was cut back by 9 bases and J by 4 bases, leaving a gap of 19 bases between them. The CDR3 goes from the cysteine to the phenylalanine over 15 residues. The sequence is cut down to CDR3 DNA, 45 bases in frame from base 1. Per the germline V gene (reference sequence), LNHDA is the CDR1 and SQIVND is the CDR2.